These T cell receptor beta chains were read from a single sample in a study of shared clonotypes between healthy human individuals. Repertoires were generated with immunoSEQ multiplex PCR, while TCRdb's copy carries only in-frame clones and drops some. This sample carries some 2,500,000 clones, under 95% of them seen once, and the ten largest clones take about 0.38%. Source material: naive CD4+ T cells from PBMCs. The receptors shown here come from a man between 18 and 29 years old in good health. Some clones in this sample may be carry-over from other donors' samples. Each CDR3 is given with its conserved first and last residue. A D gene is named only where the DNA matches it firmly. A row's size may be missing; if present it is once, few, many or a size class.

cdr3_aa | cdr3_nt | clone_size | j_call | v_call | d_call
CASSLIGQGNQPQHF | TGTGCCAGCAGTTTAATTGGACAGGGGAATCAGCCCCAGCATTTT | - | TRBJ1-5 | TRBV28 | TRBD1
CASSVVVSGPDTQYF | TGTGCCAGCAGCGTAGTTGTTAGCGGACCAGATACGCAGTATTTT | - | TRBJ2-3 | TRBV9 | -
CASIPSGRSADTQYF | TGCGCCAGCATACCAAGCGGGAGGTCTGCAGATACGCAGTATTTT | - | TRBJ2-3 | TRBV5-1 | TRBD2
CASSLVDAGGEKLFF | TGTGCCAGCAGCTTAGTGGATGCAGGGGGTGAAAAACTGTTTTTT | - | TRBJ1-4 | TRBV7-9 | TRBD1
CASSPVASGGTEAFF | TGTGCCAGCTCACCCGTCGCCTCTGGGGGCACTGAAGCTTTCTTT | - | TRBJ1-1 | TRBV18 | -
CASSTQAGVPDTQYF | TGTGCCAGTAGTACCCAAGCGGGAGTGCCAGATACGCAGTATTTT | - | TRBJ2-3 | TRBV19 | TRBD2
CASSGETQPQHF | TGTGCCAGCTCAGGGGAGACTCAGCCCCAGCATTTT | - | TRBJ1-5 | TRBV18 | -
CASSVASRDNEQFF | TGTGCCAGCAGCGTAGCTAGCAGGGACAATGAGCAGTTCTTC | - | TRBJ2-1 | TRBV9 | -
CASSAGTSGGYF | TGTGCCAGCAGTGCCGGGACTAGCGGGGGTTATTTT | once | TRBJ2-3 | TRBV2 | TRBD2
CASSPPGVSGETQYF | TGTGCCAGCAGCCCCCCAGGGGTCTCGGGGGAGACCCAGTACTTC | - | TRBJ2-5 | TRBV7-7 | -
CASNNPGTANEKLFF | TGCGCCAGCAACAACCCCGGGACAGCGAATGAAAAACTGTTTTTT | - | TRBJ1-4 | TRBV5-1 | TRBD1
CASSPSQVLNEQYF | TGTGCCAGCTCACCCTCCCAAGTACTGAACGAGCAGTACTTC | - | TRBJ2-7 | TRBV18 | -
CACQGGQDYTEAFF | TGTGCCTGCCAGGGGGGTCAAGACTACACTGAAGCTTTCTTT | once | TRBJ1-1 | TRBV30 | TRBD1
CASSFGAANSYEQYF | TGTGCCAGCAGCTTCGGAGCGGCTAACTCCTACGAGCAGTACTTC | - | TRBJ2-7 | TRBV7-9 | -
CAIRDGAGRSYEQYF | TGTGCCATCAGGGACGGTGCGGGCCGCTCCTACGAGCAGTACTTC | - | TRBJ2-7 | TRBV10-3 | -
CASSLTGRDEQYF | TGTGCCAGCAGCTTGACAGGGCGGGACGAGCAGTACTTC | - | TRBJ2-7 | TRBV7-2 | TRBD1
CASSPGLDTEAFF | TGTGCCAGCTCACCAGGGTTAGACACTGAAGCTTTCTTT | once | TRBJ1-1 | TRBV18 | -
CASLADRKEYEQYF | TGTGCCAGCCTCGCTGACAGAAAGGAGTACGAGCAGTACTTC | - | TRBJ2-7 | TRBV2 | -